A selection of T cell receptor beta chains follows, all from one sample in a study of beta chain features in type 1 diabetes. TCRdb's table, derived via immunoSEQ multiplex PCR, lists solely in-frame clones and lacks some. This table has some 200,000 clones, roughly 17% appearing once. The material sequenced was naive CD4+ T cells from blood. The receptors stem from a man between 25 and 39 years old with type 1 diabetes. Each CDR3 is given without its conserved first and last residue. Rows may omit the clone size; those that give it use once, few, many or a size class.

>12|TRBJ2-5|.|TRBV5-1
ASNPSQVQETQY
>12|TRBJ2-7|.|TRBV5-4
ASSSGVSSYEQY
>12|TRBJ2-3|few|TRBV7-2
ASSRTANTDTQY
>14|TRBJ2-7|.|TRBV6-4
ASSDSPSAGGSEQY
>12|TRBJ2-1|.|TRBV5-6
ASSLGQAGNEQF
>12|TRBJ2-7|few|TRBV29-1
SVARDSASYEQY
>13|TRBJ2-5|few|TRBV5-1
ASSTRDRPPETQY
>11|TRBJ2-2|few|TRBV30
AWSLRAAGELF
>13|TRBJ1-2|few|TRBV5-6
ASSPDRTVNYGYT
>13|TRBJ2-6|few|TRBV15
ATREGHSGANVLT
>10|TRBJ1-1|.|TRBV28
ASSTIQLEAF
>12|TRBJ2-7|few|TRBV7-2
ASSLLAGNYEQY
>11|TRBJ2-1|few|TRBV7-9
ASNSDGGGEQF
>12|TRBJ2-3|.|TRBV9
ASSVGLAADTQY
>11|TRBJ1-2|.|TRBV30
AWNPLLNYGYT
>8|TRBJ1-1|few|TRBV20-1
SAFSTEAF
>12|TRBJ2-1|.|TRBV7-2
ASSQGLAGRHTF
>13|TRBJ2-7|.|TRBV15
ATSRDRVGHYEQY
>13|TRBJ2-7|.|TRBV18
ASSPSGTGLYEQY
>13|TRBJ2-4|few|TRBV9
ASSVASGAKNIQY
>11|TRBJ1-1|few|TRBV7-3
ASSLTSNTEAF
>11|TRBJ2-7|few|TRBV29-1
SVGGQFSYEQY
>12|TRBJ2-7|few|TRBV7-9
ASSLGRGFSEQY
>9|TRBJ2-1|.|TRBV7-2
ASSLQNEQF
>12|TRBJ2-7|.|TRBV7-2
ASSFSQAVYEQY
>12|TRBJ2-5|.|TRBV7-2
ASSSNYGGETQY
>12|TRBJ2-1|few|TRBV4-1
ASSQGDTNNEQF
>10|TRBJ2-1|few|TRBV7-2
ASSLFPGEQF
>9|TRBJ2-1|few|TRBV20-1
SASAINEQF
>10|TRBJ1-3|.|TRBV30
AWSGGGNTIY
>13|TRBJ2-7|.|TRBV9
ASSVAWDRTYEQY
>12|TRBJ2-5|few|TRBV7-9
ASMITEYQETQY
>13|TRBJ2-7|few|TRBV6-6
ASSYSGAISYEQY
>11|TRBJ2-1|few|TRBV30
AKRGTGKNEQF
>14|TRBJ2-5|few|TRBV7-2
ASSFGLAGGQETQY
>13|TRBJ2-3|few|TRBV7-2
ASSLVGGGPDTQY
>14|TRBJ2-1|.|TRBV25-1
ASSQPGLAYYNEQF
>11|TRBJ2-7|.|TRBV15
ATSRDTGYEQY
>13|TRBJ2-5|.|TRBV30
AWTGQGLTSETQY
>13|TRBJ2-1|.|TRBV23-1
ASSQGLAGYNEQF
>12|TRBJ2-2|.|TRBV7-2
ASSLFRYTGELF
>13|TRBJ2-3|few|TRBV28
ASSSLAGGTDTQY
>10|TRBJ2-5|few|TRBV25-1
ASSEALETQY
>14|TRBJ2-1|.|TRBV4-3
ASSQEYRVPSDEQF
>13|TRBJ2-3|.|TRBV23-1
ASSHPGRSPDTQY
>18|TRBJ2-5|few|TRBV2
ASSESPGLAGFLVGETQY